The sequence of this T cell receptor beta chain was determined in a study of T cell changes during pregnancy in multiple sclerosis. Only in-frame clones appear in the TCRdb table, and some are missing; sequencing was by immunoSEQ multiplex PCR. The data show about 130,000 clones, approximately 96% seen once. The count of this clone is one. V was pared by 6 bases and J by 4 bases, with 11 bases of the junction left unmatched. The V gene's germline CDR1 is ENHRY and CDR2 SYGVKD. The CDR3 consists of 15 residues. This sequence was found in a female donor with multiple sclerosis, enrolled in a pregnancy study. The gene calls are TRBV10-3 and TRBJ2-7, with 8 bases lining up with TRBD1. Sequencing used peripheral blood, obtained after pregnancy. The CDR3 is CAIRPTGQGAYEQYF. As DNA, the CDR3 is TGTGCCATCAGGCCAACCGGACAGGGAGCTTACGAGCAGTACTTC.